This T cell receptor beta chain appears in the sequencing data of a study of blood T cell repertoires in COVID-19. This CDR3 has 14 residues. Germline V gene lookup returns CDR1 MNHEY and CDR2 SVGAGI. Trimming cost V 2 bases and J 4 bases, with 11 bases left between them. Clones were sequenced by immunoSEQ multiplex PCR, and TCRdb holds only the in-frame ones, with some missing. The sample lists over 200,000 clones, over 70% occurring once. The V gene is TRBV6-5, the J gene TRBJ1-1; D might be TRBD1 (5 bases). The source is a man in his forties or fifties with active or convalescent COVID-19. The material sequenced was peripheral blood. The CDR3 is CASSYEGVGTEAFF. Here the CDR3 DNA reads TGTGCCAGCAGTTACGAAGGGGTGGGCACTGAAGCTTTCTTT.